This passage covers 7 T cell receptor beta chains from one sample sequenced in a study of cytomegalovirus exposure and HLA in healthy donors. The primer mix had 60 Vbeta and 13 Jbeta primers. TCRdb keeps only in-frame clones here, not all; method: immunoSEQ multiplex PCR. There are tens of thousands of clones in the sample; 80% to 90% occur only once, and roughly an eighth lies in the top ten. Sequenced: PBMCs. These receptors were obtained from a woman between 25 and 40 years old in good health and CMV-seropositive.

The J gene is TRBJ2-7, the V gene TRBV7-2; 8 positions agree with TRBD1. CDR3 length equals 16 residues. In germline, CDR1 is SGHTA, CDR2 FQGNSA. With 2 bases clipped from V and 5 bases from J, the junction kept 11 bases outside the gene matches. CDR3 in amino acids: CASSLRWDRFGHEQYF. The DNA of the CDR3 is TGTGCCAGCAGCTTACGTTGGGACAGGTTCGGACACGAGCAGTACTTC.

The chain has TRBV5-1 and TRBJ2-5, with D possibly being TRBD2 (5 bases). This CDR3 is built from 14 residues. V dropped 2 bases and J dropped 4 bases, with 12 bases sitting between them. Looked up from germline, CDR1 is SGHRS and CDR2 is YFSETQ. The CDR3 sequence is CASSFGEPRETQYF. The CDR3 region has the DNA TGCGCCAGCAGCTTCGGGGAGCCTCGAGAGACCCAGTACTTC.

The chain combines TRBV7-6 with TRBJ1-3; 8 nucleotides match TRBD1. The CDR3 totals 16 residues. Germline assignment: CDR1 SGHVS and CDR2 FNYEAQ. The junction had 6 bases not matched to a gene; V was cut back by 5 bases and J by 0 bases. CDR3 coding DNA: TGTGCCAGCAGCCCCAGACAGGGGAGCTCTGGAAACACCATATATTTT. It specifies CASSPRQGSSGNTIYF.

CDR3 sequence (DNA): TGTGCCAGCAGCTTGAGGACTAGCGGATACAATGAGCAGTTCTTC. Its protein product is CASSLRTSGYNEQFF. The J gene is TRBJ2-1, the V gene TRBV11-3; 10 bases align to TRBD2. This CDR3 has 15 residues. V lost 3 bases to trimming and J lost 4 bases; unmatched junction nucleotides: 3. Looked up from germline, CDR1 is SGHNT and CDR2 is YENEEA.

The chain combines TRBV18 with TRBJ2-3, with D maybe TRBD1 (6 bases). Germline V gene lookup returns CDR1 KGHSH and CDR2 LQKENI. The CDR3 consists of 15 residues. V dropped 2 bases and J dropped 5 bases, with 14 bases sitting between them. CDR3 nucleotides: TGTGCCAGCTCACCAACCGTGGGGGCAAAAGATACGCAGTATTTT. The encoded protein is CASSPTVGAKDTQYF.

This rearrangement joins TRBV30 to TRBJ2-2, with 7 positions matching TRBD2. This CDR3 is 18 amino acids long. The V gene end was trimmed by 3 bases and the J gene end by 6 bases; junction bases not matched to a gene: 19. Looked up from germline, CDR1 is GTSNPN and CDR2 is SVGIG (reference sequence). The CDR3 spells CAWRGRGRDYRPAGELFF. CDR3 DNA sequence: TGTGCCTGGAGGGGTCGGGGCAGGGACTACCGACCCGCCGGGGAGCTGTTTTTT.

The gene calls are TRBV2 and TRBJ1-3, with D tentatively TRBD1 (5 bases). Germline loops: CDR1 SNHLY, CDR2 FYNNEI. Trimming took off 6 bases at V and 4 bases at J, with 10 bases between the two ends. The CDR3 runs to 13 residues. CDR3 sequence (DNA): TGTGCCAGCAGCAGGGAAGGAGGAAACACCATATATTTT. Translating it yields CASSREGGNTIYF.